This T cell receptor beta chain came from a study of CD8 T cells in ankylosing spondylitis. Study-wide results and caveats: As for the disease-linked clones, they showed a CD8+ phenotype and occurred at relatively low frequencies in peripheral blood.

On this clonotype: Its cognate antigen is unknown.

TCR beta libraries were made by quantitative 5'-RACE with molecular barcodes. Via MiXCR, TCRdb re-called the 5' RACE reads, giving one row per CDR3 protein. This table holds 350,000 or so distinct CDR3 sequences, roughly 12% found once. This TCR came from a female donor with ankylosing spondylitis or in good health (not recorded which). Material: blood, either unsorted or a sorted T cell fraction (not recorded which).

CDR3 region: CASSLGTRFNEQFF. The CDR3 nucleotides read TGCGCCAGCAGCCTCGGGACTCGGTTCAATGAGCAGTTCTTC. The chain joins TRBV5-1 to TRBJ2-1, with a tentative D call TRBD2 (6 bases). Trimming left V 4 bases short and J 6 bases short, with 14 bases between. The CDR3 runs 14 residues. From germline, CDR1 is SGHRS and CDR2 YFSETQ.